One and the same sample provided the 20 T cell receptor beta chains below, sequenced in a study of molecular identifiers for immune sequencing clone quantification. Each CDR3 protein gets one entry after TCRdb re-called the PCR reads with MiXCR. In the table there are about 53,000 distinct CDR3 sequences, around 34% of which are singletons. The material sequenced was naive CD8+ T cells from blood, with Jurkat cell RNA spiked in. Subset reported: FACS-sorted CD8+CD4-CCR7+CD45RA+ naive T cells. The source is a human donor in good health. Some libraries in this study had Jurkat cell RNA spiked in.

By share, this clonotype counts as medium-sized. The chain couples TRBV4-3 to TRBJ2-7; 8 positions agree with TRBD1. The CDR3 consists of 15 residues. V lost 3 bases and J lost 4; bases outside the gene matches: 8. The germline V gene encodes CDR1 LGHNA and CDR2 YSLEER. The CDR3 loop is CASSHADRGGYEQYF. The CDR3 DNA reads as TGCGCCAGCAGCCATGCTGACAGGGGTGGGTACGAGCAGTACTTC.

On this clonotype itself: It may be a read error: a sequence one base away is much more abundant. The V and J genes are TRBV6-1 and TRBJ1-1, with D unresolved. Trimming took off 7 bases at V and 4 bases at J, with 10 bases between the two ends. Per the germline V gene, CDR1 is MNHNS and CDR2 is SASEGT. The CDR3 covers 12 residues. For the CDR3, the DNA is TGTGCCAGCAAGCGGCTCATCACTGAAGCTTTCTTT. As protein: CASKRLITEAFF.

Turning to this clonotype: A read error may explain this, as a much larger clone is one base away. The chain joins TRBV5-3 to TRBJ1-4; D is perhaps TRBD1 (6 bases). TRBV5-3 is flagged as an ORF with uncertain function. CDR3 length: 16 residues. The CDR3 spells CASSLQLTGRIEKLFF. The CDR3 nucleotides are TGTGCCAGCAGCTTGCAATTGACAGGCCGAATAGAAAAACTGTTTTTT.

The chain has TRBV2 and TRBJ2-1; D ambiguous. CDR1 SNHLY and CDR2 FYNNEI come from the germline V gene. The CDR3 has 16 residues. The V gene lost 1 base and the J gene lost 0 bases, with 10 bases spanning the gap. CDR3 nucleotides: TGTGCCAGCAGTGAAGGGACCGGTCGCTCCTACAATGAGCAGTTCTTC. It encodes CASSEGTGRSYNEQFF.

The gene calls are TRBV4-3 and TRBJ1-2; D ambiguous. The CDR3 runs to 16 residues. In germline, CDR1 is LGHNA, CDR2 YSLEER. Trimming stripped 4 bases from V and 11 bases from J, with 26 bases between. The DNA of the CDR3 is TGCGCCAGCAGCCCTGGCATTGGCCAGGACTTAATAGAATACACCTTC. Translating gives CASSPGIGQDLIEYTF.

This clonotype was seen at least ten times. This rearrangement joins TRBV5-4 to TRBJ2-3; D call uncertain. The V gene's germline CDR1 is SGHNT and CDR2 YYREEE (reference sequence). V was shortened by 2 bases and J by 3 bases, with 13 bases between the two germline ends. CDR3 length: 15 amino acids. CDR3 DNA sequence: TGTGCCAGCAGCTTTTCGACTGACCTTACAGATACGCAGTATTTT. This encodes CASSFSTDLTDTQYF.

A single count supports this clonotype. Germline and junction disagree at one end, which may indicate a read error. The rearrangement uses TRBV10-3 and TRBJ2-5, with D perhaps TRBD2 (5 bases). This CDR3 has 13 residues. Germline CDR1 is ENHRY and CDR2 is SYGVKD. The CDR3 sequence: CANSDMRAETQYF. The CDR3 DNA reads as TGTGCCAACAGTGATATGAGGGCGGAGACCCAGTACTTC.

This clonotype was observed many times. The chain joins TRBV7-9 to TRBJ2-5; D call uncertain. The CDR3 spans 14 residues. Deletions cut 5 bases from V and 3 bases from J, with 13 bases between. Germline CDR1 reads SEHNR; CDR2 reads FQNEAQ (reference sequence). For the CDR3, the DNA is TGTGCCAGCAGCCCCAGCACAGATAAAGAGACCCAGTACTTC. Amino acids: CASSPSTDKETQYF.

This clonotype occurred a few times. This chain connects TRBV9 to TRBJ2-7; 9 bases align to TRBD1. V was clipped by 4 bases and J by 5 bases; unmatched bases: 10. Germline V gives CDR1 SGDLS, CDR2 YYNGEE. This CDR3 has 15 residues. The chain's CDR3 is CASSPRDREVDEQYF. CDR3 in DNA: TGTGCCAGCAGCCCCCGGGACAGGGAGGTTGACGAGCAGTACTTC.

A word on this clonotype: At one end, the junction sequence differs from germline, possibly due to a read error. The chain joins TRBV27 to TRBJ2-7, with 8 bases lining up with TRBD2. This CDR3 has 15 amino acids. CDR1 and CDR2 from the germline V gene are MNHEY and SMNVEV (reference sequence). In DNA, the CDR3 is TGTGCCAGCAGGACATTTGAAGGACTAGCTTGGGAGCAGAACTTC. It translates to CASRTFEGLAWEQNF.

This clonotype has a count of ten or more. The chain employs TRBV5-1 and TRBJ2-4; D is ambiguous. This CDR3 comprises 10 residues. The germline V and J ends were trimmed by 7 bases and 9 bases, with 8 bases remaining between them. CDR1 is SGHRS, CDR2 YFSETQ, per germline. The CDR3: CASPQVIQYF. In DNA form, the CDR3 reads TGCGCCAGCCCCCAAGTCATTCAGTACTTC.

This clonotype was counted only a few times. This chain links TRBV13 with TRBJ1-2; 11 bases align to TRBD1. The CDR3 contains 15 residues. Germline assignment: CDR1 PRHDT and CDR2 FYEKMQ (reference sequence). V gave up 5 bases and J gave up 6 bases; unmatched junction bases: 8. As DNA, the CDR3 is TGTGCCAGCAGCCCCGGACAGGGGGCGGGGGATGGCTACACCTTC. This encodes CASSPGQGAGDGYTF.

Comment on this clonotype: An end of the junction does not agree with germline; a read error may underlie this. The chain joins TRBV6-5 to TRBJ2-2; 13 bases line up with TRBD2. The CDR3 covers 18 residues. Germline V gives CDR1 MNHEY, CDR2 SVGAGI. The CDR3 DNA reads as TGTGCCAGCAGTGAGGGACTAGCGGGATTCGCGAACACCGGGGAGCTGCTTTTT. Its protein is CASSEGLAGFANTGELLF.

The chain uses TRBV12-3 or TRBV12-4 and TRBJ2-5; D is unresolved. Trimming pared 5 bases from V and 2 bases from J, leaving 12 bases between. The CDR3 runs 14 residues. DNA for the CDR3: TGTGCCAGCAGTAAATACAGAGAACAAGAGACCCAGTACTTC. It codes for CASSKYREQETQYF.

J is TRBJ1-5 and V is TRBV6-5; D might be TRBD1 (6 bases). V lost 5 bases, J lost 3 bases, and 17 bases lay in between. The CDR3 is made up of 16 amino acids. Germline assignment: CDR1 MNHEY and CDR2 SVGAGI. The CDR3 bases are TGTGCCAGCAGTAGCCTCGGCGCAGGGGCCAATCAGCCCCAGCATTTT. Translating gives CASSSLGAGANQPQHF.

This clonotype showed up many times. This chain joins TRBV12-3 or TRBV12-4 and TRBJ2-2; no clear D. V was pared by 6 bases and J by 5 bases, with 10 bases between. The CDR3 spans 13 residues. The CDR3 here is CASSLDRTGELFF. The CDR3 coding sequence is TGTGCCAGCAGCCTGGATAGGACCGGGGAGCTGTTTTTT.

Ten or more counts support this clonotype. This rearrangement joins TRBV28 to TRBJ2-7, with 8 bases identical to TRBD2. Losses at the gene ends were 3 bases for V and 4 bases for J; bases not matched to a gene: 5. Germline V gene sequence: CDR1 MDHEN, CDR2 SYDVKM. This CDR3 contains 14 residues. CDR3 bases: TGTGCCAGCAGTTTCGGGAGGGGGTTGTACGAGCAGTACTTC. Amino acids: CASSFGRGLYEQYF.

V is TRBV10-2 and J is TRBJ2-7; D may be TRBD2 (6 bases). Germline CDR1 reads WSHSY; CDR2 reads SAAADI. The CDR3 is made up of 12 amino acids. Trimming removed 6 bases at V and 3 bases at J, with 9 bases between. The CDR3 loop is CASSGLSYEQYF. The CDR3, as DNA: TGCGCCAGCAGCGGACTAAGCTACGAGCAGTACTTC.

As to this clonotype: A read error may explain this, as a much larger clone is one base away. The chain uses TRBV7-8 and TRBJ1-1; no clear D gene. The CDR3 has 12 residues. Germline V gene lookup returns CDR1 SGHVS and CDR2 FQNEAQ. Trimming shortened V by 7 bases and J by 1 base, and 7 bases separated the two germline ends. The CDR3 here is CASIDWNTEAFF. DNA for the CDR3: TGTGCCAGCATAGACTGGAACACTGAAGCTTTCTTT. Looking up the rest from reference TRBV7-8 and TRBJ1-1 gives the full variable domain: GAGVSQSPRYKVAKRGQDVALRCDPISGHVSLFWYQQALGQGPEFLTYFQNEAQLDKSGLPSDRFFAERPEGSVSTLKIQRTQQEDSAVYLCASIDWNTEAFFGQGTRLTVV.

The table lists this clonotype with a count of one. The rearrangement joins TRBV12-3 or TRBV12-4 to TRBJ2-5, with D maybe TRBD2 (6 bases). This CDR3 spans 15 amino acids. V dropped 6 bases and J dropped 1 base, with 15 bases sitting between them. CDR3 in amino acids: CASRPSLAVQETQYF. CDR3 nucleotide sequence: TGTGCCAGCAGACCCTCGTTAGCGGTCCAAGAGACCCAGTACTTC.